These 18 T cell receptor beta chains came from one sample sequenced in a study of blood T cell repertoires in COVID-19. Data came from immunoSEQ multiplex PCR; TCRdb stores just in-frame clones and leaves some out. The sample consists of more than 95,000 clones, 81% of them appearing once. The specimen sequenced was peripheral blood. The source is an elderly man with acute or convalescent COVID-19.

This clone has just a few counts. V is TRBV9 and J is TRBJ2-7; TRBD2 agrees at 8 bases. The CDR3 totals 15 residues. Germline CDR1 SGDLS, CDR2 YYNGEE. V gave up 0 bases and J gave up 3 bases; unmatched junction bases: 5. DNA for the CDR3: TGTGCCAGCAGCGTAGAAGCGGGGGACTTCTACGAGCAGTACTTC. Protein: CASSVEAGDFYEQYF.

In its sample, this clone was seen a few times. V gene TRBV27 combines with J gene TRBJ2-2; 11 bases are a match to TRBD2. This CDR3 has 16 residues. CDR1 and CDR2 from the germline V gene are MNHEY and SMNVEV (reference sequence). The trim removed 4 bases at V and 4 bases at J, leaving 5 bases unmatched. This chain's CDR3 is CASSSPGLAATGELFF. DNA of the CDR3: TGTGCCAGCAGTTCTCCGGGACTAGCGGCCACCGGGGAGCTGTTTTTT.

This chain joins TRBV18 and TRBJ2-7; 8 bases map to TRBD1. With 3 bases clipped from V and 3 bases from J, the junction kept 1 base outside the gene matches. CDR3 length: 13 residues. The germline V gene encodes CDR1 KGHSH and CDR2 LQKENI. This CDR3 is CASSPGQDYEQYF. In DNA, the CDR3 is TGTGCCAGCTCACCGGGACAGGACTACGAGCAGTACTTC.

CDR3 coding DNA: TGTGCCAGCAGCCAAGAATCTAGCGGGTATCCTTCCGGGCAGTATTTT. Residues: CASSQESSGYPSGQYF. V is TRBV4-2 and J is TRBJ2-3; TRBD2 matches at 8 bases. This CDR3 region has 16 residues. Losses at the gene ends were 0 bases for V and 11 bases for J; bases not matched to a gene: 13. Germline CDR1 and CDR2: LGHNA and YNFKEQ.

This chain uses TRBV18 with TRBJ2-1, with 9 positions matching TRBD2. This CDR3 has 15 amino acids. J gave up 7 bases and V 6 bases, and 10 bases lay outside the gene matches. Germline loops: CDR1 KGHSH, CDR2 LQKENI. The CDR3 loop reads CASSPTLAGLNEQFF. As DNA, the CDR3 is TGTGCCAGCTCTCCCACACTAGCGGGTTTGAATGAGCAGTTCTTC.

The chain combines TRBV29-1 with TRBJ1-1; the match to TRBD1 covers 7 bases. The V gene's germline CDR1 is SQVTM and CDR2 ANQGSEA. The CDR3 is 12 residues long. V lost 7 bases to trimming and J lost 1 base; unmatched junction nucleotides: 3. CDR3 bases: TGCAGCGGCAGACAGGGGAACACTGAAGCTTTCTTT. Translation gives CSGRQGNTEAFF. Variable domain in full (rest from reference TRBV29-1 and TRBJ1-1): SAVISQKPSRDICQRGTSLTIQCQVDSQVTMMFWYRQQPGQSLTLIATANQGSEATYESGFVIDKFPISRPNLTFSTLTVSNMSPEDSSIYLCSGRQGNTEAFFGQGTRLTVV.

This clone has more than one count but fewer than ten. The chain combines TRBV5-8 with TRBJ1-5, with D maybe TRBD1 (5 bases). There are 15 residues in the CDR3. V was pared by 0 bases and J by 6 bases, with 13 bases between. CDR1 is SGHTS and CDR2 is YDEGEE in the germline V gene. The CDR3 DNA reads TGTGCCAGCAGCTTGGGACAGAAGATATCTCAGCCCCAGCATTTT. Its protein product is CASSLGQKISQPQHF.

V and J are TRBV5-1 and TRBJ2-3, with D unclear. Trimming left V 4 bases short and J 5 bases short, with 20 bases between. Germline CDR1 is SGHRS and CDR2 is YFSETQ. There are 16 residues in the CDR3. CDR3 loop: CASSPRSTRLEDTQYF. Written as DNA, the CDR3 is TGCGCCAGCAGCCCCCGATCAACTCGACTGGAAGATACGCAGTATTTT.

The chain couples TRBV6-6 to TRBJ2-5; possible D gene TRBD2, 5 bases. Per the germline V gene, CDR1 is MNHNY and CDR2 is SVGAGI (reference sequence). V gave up 0 bases and J gave up 5 bases, with 10 bases separating them. The CDR3 runs 14 residues. Here the CDR3 reads CASSYSAALETQYF. The CDR3 nucleotides read TGTGCCAGCAGTTACTCAGCGGCGTTGGAGACCCAGTACTTC.

The gene calls are TRBV9 and TRBJ2-3; D not certain. Trimming cost V 2 bases and J 4 bases, with 11 bases left between them. Germline CDR1 SGDLS, CDR2 YYNGEE. The CDR3 spans 14 residues. The CDR3 nucleotides are TGTGCCAGCAGCGTTATGCGGAACTCAGATACGCAGTATTTT. As protein: CASSVMRNSDTQYF. Full variable domain (rest looked up from reference TRBV9 and TRBJ2-3): DSGVTQTPKHLITATGQRVTLRCSPRSGDLSVYWYQQSLDQGLQFLIQYYNGEERAKGNILERFSAQQFPDLHSELNLSSLELGDSALYFCASSVMRNSDTQYFGPGTRLTVL.

The chain employs TRBV27 and TRBJ2-7, with a possible D match to TRBD2 (5 bases). The V gene lost 1 base and the J gene lost 5 bases, with 9 bases spanning the gap. The CDR3 extends over 13 amino acids. Per the germline V gene, CDR1 is MNHEY and CDR2 is SMNVEV (reference sequence). CDR3 amino acids: CASSLYSVDEQYF. DNA of the CDR3: TGTGCCAGCAGTTTATATAGCGTCGACGAGCAGTACTTC.

To note about this clone: This specimen includes other DNA sequences encoding the same CDR3. V gene TRBV7-2 combines with J gene TRBJ1-2; TRBD1 matches 7 bases. Per the germline V gene, CDR1 is SGHTA and CDR2 is FQGNSA. J gave up 8 bases and V 1 base, and 4 bases lay outside the gene matches. The CDR3 has 13 amino acids. CDR3 residues: CASSLGQGEGYTF. The DNA for the CDR3 is TGTGCCAGCAGCTTAGGACAGGGCGAAGGCTACACCTTC.

The rearrangement uses TRBV18 and TRBJ1-6; 7 bases agree with TRBD1. V dropped 2 bases and J dropped 7; count of bases not matched to a gene: 5. The CDR3 is made up of 15 amino acids. Germline V lookup: CDR1 KGHSH, CDR2 LQKENI. The CDR3: CASSPSTGVNSPLHF. DNA of the CDR3: TGTGCCAGCTCACCATCAACAGGGGTCAATTCACCCCTCCACTTT.

The rearrangement uses TRBV5-5 and TRBJ2-7; 7 nucleotides match TRBD1. Germline loops: CDR1 SGHKS, CDR2 YYEKEE (reference sequence). V shed 5 bases, J shed 0 bases, and the junction held 5 bases outside the gene matches. The CDR3 runs to 14 residues. Here the CDR3 DNA reads TGTGCCAGCAGGACAGGGCCTTCCTCCTACGAGCAGTACTTC. Residues: CASRTGPSSYEQYF.

CDR3 loop: CASSTHGTGNEKLFF. In nucleotides, the CDR3 is TGTGCCAGCAGTACTCACGGGACAGGGAATGAAAAACTGTTTTTT. The chain joins TRBV28 to TRBJ1-4; 9 nucleotides match TRBD1. V dropped 5 bases and J dropped 5; count of bases not matched to a gene: 6. The CDR3 spans 15 residues. The germline V gene encodes CDR1 MDHEN and CDR2 SYDVKM.

The chain employs TRBV5-1 and TRBJ2-3; weak D call: TRBD1 (5 bases). Germline V gene lookup returns CDR1 SGHRS and CDR2 YFSETQ. CDR3 length: 14 residues. Trimming pared 3 bases from V and 2 bases from J, leaving 10 bases between. The CDR3 is CASSYRQLTDTQYF. The CDR3 bases are TGCGCCAGCAGCTACCGACAGCTCACAGATACGCAGTATTTT.

The V gene is TRBV10-3, the J gene TRBJ1-1, with 7 bases matching TRBD1. Germline CDR1 reads ENHRY; CDR2 reads SYGVKD. After removal of 5 bases from V and 0 bases from J, the junction contained 3 bases not matched to a gene. There are 14 residues in the CDR3. CDR3 bases: TGTGCCATCAGTCCGACAGGGATGAACACTGAAGCTTTCTTT. This encodes CAISPTGMNTEAFF.

This clone has only one observation. J is TRBJ2-1 and V is TRBV5-1, with TRBD2 as a possible D gene (7 bases). CDR1 and CDR2 (germline): SGHRS, YFSETQ. V was cut by 6 bases and J by 6 bases, with 19 bases left in between. The CDR3 contains 15 residues. The CDR3 DNA is TGCGCCAGCACACTCGGGGGCGGGAGATCCAATGAGCAGTTCTTC. This codes for CASTLGGGRSNEQFF.